The 9 T cell receptor beta chains reported below all come from one sample, sequenced in a study of spatial heterogeneity in lung cancer. Time point reported: blood at routine non-recurrence follow-up after resection. MiXCR, run by TCRdb on the 5' RACE reads, gives a single entry per CDR3 protein. The table records about 47,000 distinct CDR3 sequences, about an eighth of them present only once. The sequencing here drew on PBMCs, taken at follow-up. These receptors were collected from a male donor with early-stage non-small cell lung cancer.

This clonotype was recorded many times. The chain joins TRBV27 to TRBJ2-5; D not resolved. V lost 2 bases and J 3 bases, leaving 7 bases between the germline ends. The CDR3 extends over 13 amino acids. Germline assignment: CDR1 MNHEY and CDR2 SMNVEV (reference sequence). As DNA, the CDR3 is TGTGCCAGCAGTTTAAGGTCAGAAGAGACCCAGTACTTC. Translating it yields CASSLRSEETQYF.

This clonotype was counted only a few times. The chain links TRBV20-1 to TRBJ2-3; D gene uncertain. Germline assignment: CDR1 DFQATT and CDR2 SNEGSKA (reference sequence). CDR3 length equals 11 residues. The V end was cut by 3 bases, the J end by 10 bases, with 11 bases between. CDR3 sequence: CSASALGAQYF. CDR3 coding DNA: TGCAGTGCTAGCGCCCTTGGGGCGCAGTATTTT.

This clonotype was detected ten times or more. The gene calls are TRBV7-2 and TRBJ1-1, with 8 nucleotides matching TRBD1. Germline loops: CDR1 SGHTA, CDR2 FQGNSA. Germline trimming cut 5 bases from V and 1 base from J; bases unmatched to any gene: 3. The CDR3 length is 14 residues. The CDR3, as DNA: TGTGCCAGCAGCGCGGACAGGGCGAACACTGAAGCTTTCTTT. Amino acid sequence: CASSADRANTEAFF.

This clonotype occurred many times. This chain joins TRBV6-2 or TRBV6-3 and TRBJ1-1; D is uncertain. The CDR3 covers 11 residues. The germline V and J ends were trimmed by 5 bases and 3 bases, with 4 bases remaining between them. Germline CDR1 reads MNHEY; CDR2 reads SVGEGT. The CDR3 DNA reads TGTGCCAGCAGTAAAGACACTGAAGCTTTCTTT. Encoded protein: CASSKDTEAFF.

This clonotype came up many times. The chain has TRBV6-2 or TRBV6-3 and TRBJ2-6; 7 positions match TRBD1. This CDR3 region has 16 residues. In germline, CDR1 is MNHEY, CDR2 SVGEGT. J lost 4 bases, V lost 5 bases, and 8 bases had no gene match. The CDR3 spells CASSHLQGTGANVLTF. DNA for the CDR3: TGTGCCAGCAGTCACCTACAGGGGACAGGGGCCAACGTCCTGACTTTC.

This clonotype showed up just a few times. V usage is TRBV6-5 and J usage is TRBJ2-2, with TRBD1 matching 8 bases. J was trimmed by 0 bases and V by 6 bases; bases with no gene match: 6. The CDR3 extends over 16 amino acids. CDR1 is MNHEY and CDR2 is SVGAGI in the germline V gene. The CDR3 spells CASSRTGTANTGELFF. In DNA form, the CDR3 reads TGTGCCAGCAGCAGGACAGGGACCGCGAACACCGGGGAGCTGTTTTTT.

This clonotype occurred many times. The chain uses TRBV9 and TRBJ2-7, with TRBD1 as a possible D gene (5 bases). V lost 0 bases and J lost 2, with 12 bases in between. This CDR3 has 15 amino acids. Germline CDR1 reads SGDLS; CDR2 reads YYNGEE. CDR3 in amino acids: CASSVGGAITYEQYF. The CDR3 DNA sequence: TGTGCCAGCAGCGTAGGTGGGGCAATCACCTACGAGCAGTACTTC.

This clonotype was seen a few times. This chain connects TRBV12-3 or TRBV12-4 to TRBJ2-3; 11 bases match TRBD2. The CDR3 is made up of 14 amino acids. Germline trimming cut 6 bases from V and 5 bases from J; bases unmatched to any gene: 4. The CDR3 nucleotides are TGTGCCAGCAGAACTAGCGGGGGCCAAGATACGCAGTATTTT. Amino acid sequence: CASRTSGGQDTQYF.

The chain has TRBV11-2 and TRBJ2-1; D might be TRBD2 (5 bases). CDR3 length: 17 residues. Germline lookup yields CDR1 SGHAT and CDR2 FQNNGV. Deletions cut 0 bases from V and 0 bases from J, with 12 bases between. The DNA of the CDR3 is TGTGCCAGCAGCTTAGATTCAATAGGGAGCTCCTACAATGAGCAGTTCTTC. Protein product: CASSLDSIGSSYNEQFF. Using reference TRBV11-2 and TRBJ2-1 for the parts outside the CDR3, the full variable domain is EAGVAQSPRYKIIEKRQSVAFWCNPISGHATLYWYQQILGQGPKLLIQFQNNGVVDDSQLPKDRFSAERLKGVDSTLKIQPAKLEDSAVYLCASSLDSIGSSYNEQFFGPGTRLTVL.